The 9 T cell receptor beta chains in this list originate from one sample, sequenced in a study of blood T cell repertoires in COVID-19. TCRdb's table, derived via immunoSEQ multiplex PCR, lists solely in-frame clones and lacks some. The sample carries about 150,000 clones, 87% recorded once. Input material: PBMCs or T cells enriched from blood (not recorded which). The receptor set was obtained from a woman in her 40s who had been exposed to COVID-19.

The genes are TRBV11-2 and TRBJ1-2, with TRBD1 identical over 8 bases. Germline CDR1 reads SGHAT; CDR2 reads FQNNGV. V gave up 4 bases and J gave up 7 bases; unmatched junction bases: 5. The CDR3 is made up of 13 amino acids. CDR3 DNA sequence: TGTGCCAGCAGCTCGGCCAGGGGGCTTGGCTACACCTTC. The encoded protein is CASSSARGLGYTF.

This sequence joins TRBV7-2 and TRBJ1-5; D is ambiguous. Trimming took 3 bases from V and 7 from J, leaving 7 bases between them. Germline V gives CDR1 SGHTA, CDR2 FQGNSA. This CDR3 is 12 amino acids long. The CDR3 here is CASSFLGQPQHF. DNA of the CDR3: TGTGCCAGCAGCTTTCTAGGCCAGCCCCAGCATTTT. The variable domain in full, completed from reference TRBV7-2 and TRBJ1-5, reads GAGVSQSPSNKVTEKGKDVELRCDPISGHTALYWYRQSLGQGLEFLIYFQGNSAPDKSGLPSDRFSAERTGGSVSTLTIQRTQQEDSAVYLCASSFLGQPQHFGDGTRLSIL.

The chain recombines TRBV21-1 with TRBJ1-4; the table's D call of TRBD1 was not tested on the DNA. TRBV21-1 is a recognized pseudogene. This CDR3 comprises 15 residues. CDR3 sequence: CASSKWRGLTEKLFF. CDR3 coding DNA: TGTGCCAGCAGCAAATGGAGGGGGCTGACGGAAAAACTGTTTTTT.

The chain is built from TRBV19 and TRBJ2-4, with D possibly being TRBD1 (6 bases). The CDR3 spans 17 residues. Trimming removed 3 bases from V and 0 bases from J, with 15 bases in between. From germline, CDR1 is LNHDA and CDR2 SQIVND (reference sequence). CDR3 DNA: TGTGCCAGTAGTATCCCCGGGACACAACTAGCCAAAAACATTCAGTACTTC. The encoded protein is CASSIPGTQLAKNIQYF.

The chain carries TRBV6-5 and TRBJ1-1; no clear D. V lost 6 bases and J lost 1, with 15 bases in between. The germline CDR1 and CDR2 sequences are MNHEY and SVGAGI. This CDR3 contains 15 residues. The CDR3, as DNA: TGTGCCAGCAGGTCTGACGGAGGGAAGAACACTGAAGCTTTCTTT. It yields the protein CASRSDGGKNTEAFF.

This clone appeared once. The chain is built from TRBV19 and TRBJ1-5; tentative D call: TRBD1 (6 bases). The CDR3 covers 13 residues. Germline V lookup: CDR1 LNHDA, CDR2 SQIVND (reference sequence). Trimming pared 3 bases from V and 5 bases from J, leaving 8 bases between. CDR3 nucleotide sequence: TGTGCCAGTAGTATCGAGGGGGATCAGCCCCAGCATTTT. This sequence encodes CASSIEGDQPQHF.

The V call is TRBV18, the J call TRBJ1-1, with D perhaps matching TRBD1 (5 bases). Trimming left V 6 bases short and J 5 bases short, with 19 bases between. Germline lookup yields CDR1 KGHSH and CDR2 LQKENI. The CDR3 has 15 residues. This chain's CDR3 is CASSGWKGARTEAFF. CDR3 DNA sequence: TGTGCCAGCTCCGGGTGGAAAGGGGCGAGGACTGAAGCTTTCTTT.

CDR3 in DNA: TGTGCCAGTAGTGCGAAGGCGGGGACCAAAAACATTCAGTACTTC. Translating it yields CASSAKAGTKNIQYF. The V gene is TRBV19, the J gene TRBJ2-4; a possible D gene is TRBD2 (6 bases). Deletions cut 5 bases from V and 2 bases from J, with 13 bases between. The CDR3 spans 15 residues. CDR1 and CDR2 from the germline V gene are LNHDA and SQIVND (reference sequence).

The genes are TRBV5-1 and TRBJ2-1; a possible D gene is TRBD2 (6 bases). Trimming stripped 1 base from V and 0 bases from J, with 11 bases between. Germline V CDR1 and CDR2: SGHRS, YFSETQ. The CDR3 totals 16 residues. CDR3 nucleotides: TGCGCCAGCAGCTTGAACTACGGGAGCTCCTACAATGAGCAGTTCTTC. This gives the protein CASSLNYGSSYNEQFF.